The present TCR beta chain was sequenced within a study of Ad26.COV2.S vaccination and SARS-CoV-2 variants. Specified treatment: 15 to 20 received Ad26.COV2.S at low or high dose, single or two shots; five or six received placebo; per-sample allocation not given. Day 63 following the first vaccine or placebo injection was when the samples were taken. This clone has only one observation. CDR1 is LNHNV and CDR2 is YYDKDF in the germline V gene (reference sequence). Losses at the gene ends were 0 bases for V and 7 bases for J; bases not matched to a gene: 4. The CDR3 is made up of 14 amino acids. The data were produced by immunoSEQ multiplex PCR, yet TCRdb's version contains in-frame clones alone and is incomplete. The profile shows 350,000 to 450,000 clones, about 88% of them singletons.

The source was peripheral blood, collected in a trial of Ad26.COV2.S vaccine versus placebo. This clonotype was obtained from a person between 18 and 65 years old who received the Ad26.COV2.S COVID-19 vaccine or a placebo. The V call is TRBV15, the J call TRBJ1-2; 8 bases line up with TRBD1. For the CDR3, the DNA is TGTGCCACCAGCAGAGATGGGGGACAGGCTGGCTACACCTTC. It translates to CATSRDGGQAGYTF.